At least ten counts were recorded for the clone carrying this T cell receptor (beta chain). Its specificity is not known. The data were taken from a study of T cells in Graves' hyperthyroidism and ophthalmopathy. Study-wide results and caveats: Most thyroid clonotypes expanded above 0.001 appeared in blood too.

Germline assignment: CDR1 SGHRS and CDR2 YFSETQ. The CDR3 is made up of 15 amino acids. Trimming shortened V by 2 bases and J by 6 bases, and 15 bases separated the two germline ends. Amplification of TCR beta CDR3 regions was performed using RNA transcripts as template. The HTBI set primed first-round TCR CDR3 RT-PCR. TCRdb independently ran MiXCR on the multiplex PCR reads; one entry per CDR3 protein. In the table there are about 380,000 distinct CDR3 sequences, approximately 15% of which are singletons. The authors deemed Graves' hyperthyroidism stable absent ophthalmopathy progression within 18 months.

Material for sequencing was blood. The receptor comes from a woman in her fifties or sixties with Graves' hyperthyroidism. V and J are TRBV5-1 and TRBJ2-1, with D unclear. The chain's CDR3 is CASSFVKSRSNEQFF. Written as DNA, the CDR3 is TGCGCCAGCAGCTTTGTTAAGAGCAGGTCCAATGAGCAGTTCTTC.